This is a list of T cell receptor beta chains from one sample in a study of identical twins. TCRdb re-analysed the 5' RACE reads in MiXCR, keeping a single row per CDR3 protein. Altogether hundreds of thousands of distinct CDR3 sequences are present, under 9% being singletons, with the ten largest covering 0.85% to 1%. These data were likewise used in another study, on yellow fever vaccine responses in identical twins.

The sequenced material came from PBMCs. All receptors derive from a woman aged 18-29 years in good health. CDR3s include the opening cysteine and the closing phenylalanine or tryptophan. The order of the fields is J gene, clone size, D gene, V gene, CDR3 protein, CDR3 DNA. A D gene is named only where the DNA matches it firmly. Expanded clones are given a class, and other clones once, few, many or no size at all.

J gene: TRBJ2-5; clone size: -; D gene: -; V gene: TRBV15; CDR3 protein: CATSRGRVTETQYF; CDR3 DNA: TGTGCCACCAGCAGAGGGAGGGTCACAGAGACCCAGTACTTC
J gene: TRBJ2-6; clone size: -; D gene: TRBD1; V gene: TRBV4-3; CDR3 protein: CASSQADRGTGANVLTF; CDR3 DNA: TGCGCCAGCAGCCAAGCGGACAGGGGGACTGGGGCCAACGTCCTGACTTTC
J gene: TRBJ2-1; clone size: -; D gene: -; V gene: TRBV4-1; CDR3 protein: CASSQDRGRSVGAVVRFF; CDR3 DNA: TGCGCCAGCAGCCAAGATCGCGGTCGGTCTGTGGGGGCGGTGGTTCGGTTCTTC
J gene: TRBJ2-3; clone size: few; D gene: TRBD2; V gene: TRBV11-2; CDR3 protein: CASSLDLPGLAGAGDTQYF; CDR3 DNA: TGTGCCAGCAGCTTAGATCTTCCGGGACTAGCGGGAGCGGGAGATACGCAGTATTTT
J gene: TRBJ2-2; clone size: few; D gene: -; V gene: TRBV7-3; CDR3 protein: CASSPRAGLMGTGELFF; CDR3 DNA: TGTGCCAGCAGCCCCCGGGCGGGTTTGATGGGCACCGGGGAGCTGTTTTTT
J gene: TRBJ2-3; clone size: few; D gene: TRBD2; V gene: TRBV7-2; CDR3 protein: CASSLTGTSGGTDTQYF; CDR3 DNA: TGTGCCAGCAGCTTAACTGGGACTAGCGGGGGCACAGATACGCAGTATTTT
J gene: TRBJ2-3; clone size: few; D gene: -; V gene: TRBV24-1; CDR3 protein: CATSSVGTDTQYF; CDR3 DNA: TGTGCCACCAGCAGCGTGGGCACAGATACGCAGTATTTT
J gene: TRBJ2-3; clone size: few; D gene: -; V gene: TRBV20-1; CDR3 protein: CSARLGGTGDTQYF; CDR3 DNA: TGCAGTGCTAGACTTGGTGGGACTGGGGATACGCAGTATTTT
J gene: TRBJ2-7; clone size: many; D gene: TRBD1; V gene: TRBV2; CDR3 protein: CASSLQGNSYEQYF; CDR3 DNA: TGTGCCAGCAGTCTACAGGGGAACTCCTACGAGCAGTACTTC
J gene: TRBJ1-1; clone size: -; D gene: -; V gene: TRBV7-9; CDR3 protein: CASSLGPGFTEAFF; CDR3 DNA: TGTGCCAGCAGCTTAGGGCCAGGGTTCACTGAAGCTTTCTTT
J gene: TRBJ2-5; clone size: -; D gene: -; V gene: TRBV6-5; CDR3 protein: CASSYSARDGDETQYF; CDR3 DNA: TGTGCCAGCAGTTACTCTGCCAGAGATGGAGATGAGACCCAGTACTTC
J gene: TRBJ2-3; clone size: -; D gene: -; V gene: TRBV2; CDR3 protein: CASSEARVMAQYF; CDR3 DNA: TGTGCCAGCAGTGAAGCAAGGGTCATGGCGCAGTATTTT
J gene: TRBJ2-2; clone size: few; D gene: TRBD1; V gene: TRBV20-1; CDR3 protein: CSAPGQGSGWHTGELFF; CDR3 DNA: TGCAGTGCTCCGGGACAGGGGTCGGGTTGGCACACCGGGGAGCTGTTTTTT
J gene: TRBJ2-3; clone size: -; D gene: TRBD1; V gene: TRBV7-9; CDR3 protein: CASSFLGTGDTDTQYF; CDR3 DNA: TGTGCCAGCAGCTTCCTAGGGACAGGGGACACAGATACGCAGTATTTT
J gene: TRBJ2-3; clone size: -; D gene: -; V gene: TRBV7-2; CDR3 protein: CASSLVSSISTDTQYF; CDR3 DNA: TGTGCCAGCAGCTTAGTGAGCAGTATAAGCACAGATACGCAGTATTTT
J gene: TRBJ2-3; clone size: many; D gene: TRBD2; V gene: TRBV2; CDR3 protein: CASSEGTSGSTDTQYF; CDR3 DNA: TGTGCCAGCAGTGAAGGGACTAGCGGGAGCACAGATACGCAGTATTTT
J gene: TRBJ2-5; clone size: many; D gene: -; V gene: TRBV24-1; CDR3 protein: CATSDLPQMGPQETQYF; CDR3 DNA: TGTGCCACCAGTGATTTGCCTCAGATGGGTCCCCAAGAGACCCAGTACTTC
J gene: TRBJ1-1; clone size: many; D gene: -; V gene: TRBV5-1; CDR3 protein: CASTTSGGLAEAFF; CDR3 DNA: TGCGCCAGCACCACGTCTGGGGGGCTCGCTGAAGCTTTCTTT
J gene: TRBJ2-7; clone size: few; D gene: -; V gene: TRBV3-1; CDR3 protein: CASSQVAQGYYEQYF; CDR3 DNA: TGTGCCAGCAGCCAAGTGGCGCAGGGGTACTACGAGCAGTACTTC